This T cell receptor beta chain derives from a study of T cell responses to AZD1222 COVID-19 vaccine. Assay: immunoSEQ multiplex PCR; the TCRdb copy retains only in-frame clones and omits some. The table lists around 150,000 clones, 84% of them singletons. V lost 5 bases to trimming and J lost 0 bases, with 2 bases between them. Germline assignment: CDR1 SGHAT and CDR2 FQNNGV. This CDR3 is built from 11 residues. The clonotype was recovered from an adult in good health. Sequenced material: peripheral blood, taken on day 0 of AZD1222 vaccination. This chain uses TRBV11-2 with TRBJ2-7; D not resolved. The CDR3 loop is CASSRSYEQYF. Here the CDR3 DNA reads TGTGCCAGCAGCCGCTCCTACGAGCAGTACTTC.